Presented here are 29 T cell receptor beta chains from one specimen sequenced in a study of CD8 T cells in ankylosing spondylitis. Each CDR3 protein gets one entry after TCRdb re-called the 5' RACE reads with MiXCR. The sample shows about 100,000 distinct CDR3 sequences, roughly 10% of them seen only once. The sample consisted of blood, either unsorted or a sorted T cell fraction (not recorded which). These receptors were collected from a male donor with ankylosing spondylitis or in good health (not recorded which).

This clonotype was counted ten times or more. The rearrangement uses TRBV6-5 and TRBJ2-7, with D hard to call. V was shortened by 6 bases and J by 0 bases, with 12 bases between the two germline ends. The CDR3 has 14 amino acids. The germline V gene encodes CDR1 MNHEY and CDR2 SVGAGI. The CDR3 DNA follows: TGTGCCAGCAGCCTGAACCCCACCTCCTACGAGCAGTACTTC. Translating gives CASSLNPTSYEQYF.

This clonotype was observed at least ten times. One junction end disagrees with the germline gene, perhaps due to a read error. The rearrangement joins TRBV7-7 to TRBJ2-3; 8 positions match TRBD2. Germline CDR1 SSHAT, CDR2 FNYEAQ (reference sequence). The CDR3 length is 15 residues. CDR3 bases: TGTGCTAGCAGCTTAGGACTAGCAAACACAGATACGCAGTATTTT. This sequence encodes CASSLGLANTDTQYF.

This clonotype was detected ten times or more. V and J are TRBV28 and TRBJ2-5, with D unclear. The CDR3 is 14 amino acids. Germline CDR1 is MDHEN and CDR2 is SYDVKM. Trimming stripped 1 base from V and 2 bases from J, with 8 bases between. As DNA, the CDR3 is TGTGCCAGCAGTTTATCTGTAGGGCAAGAGACCCAGTACTTC. This sequence encodes CASSLSVGQETQYF.

There are a few counts of this clonotype. The V gene is TRBV7-2, the J gene TRBJ2-3, with 9 bases that match TRBD2. CDR1 is SGHTA and CDR2 is FQGNSA in the germline V gene. The trim removed 5 bases at V and 6 bases at J, leaving 12 bases unmatched. The CDR3 length is 16 residues. This chain's CDR3 is CASSQDARGGLDTQYF. The CDR3 DNA sequence: TGTGCCAGCAGCCAAGACGCGCGGGGGGGCCTTGATACGCAGTATTTT.

Many counts were recorded for this clonotype. This chain joins TRBV5-1 and TRBJ2-3, with D unresolved. This CDR3 is 14 amino acids long. Germline assignment: CDR1 SGHRS and CDR2 YFSETQ. Trimming removed 0 bases from V and 2 bases from J, with 7 bases in between. CDR3: CASSLDSVTDTQYF. Here the CDR3 DNA reads TGCGCCAGCAGCTTGGACAGCGTCACAGATACGCAGTATTTT.

The rearrangement uses TRBV7-2 and TRBJ2-6; unclear D gene. Germline CDR1 is SGHTA and CDR2 is FQGNSA. There are 16 residues in the CDR3. V lost 4 bases to trimming and J lost 3 bases, with 13 bases between them. CDR3 protein: CASSSPMGGGANVLTF. The CDR3 nucleotides are TGTGCCAGCAGCTCCCCAATGGGTGGTGGGGCCAACGTCCTGACTTTC.

This clonotype showed up just a few times. The chain couples TRBV7-2 to TRBJ2-5; D perhaps matches TRBD2 (6 bases). The germline V gene has CDR1 SGHTA and CDR2 FQGNSA. The CDR3 loop spans 14 amino acids. V was shortened by 2 bases and J by 1 base, with 8 bases between the two germline ends. In DNA, the CDR3 is TGTGCCAGCAGCTTAACTAGCCTCCAAGAGACCCAGTACTTC. It is translated as CASSLTSLQETQYF.

This clonotype was recorded at least ten times. V usage is TRBV30 and J usage is TRBJ1-4; perhaps TRBD1 as D (6 bases). Between the trimmed V and J ends, which lost 5 bases and 7 bases, there was a span of 14 bases. The CDR3 contains 13 residues. Germline V lookup: CDR1 GTSNPN, CDR2 SVGIG (reference sequence). In nucleotides, the CDR3 is TGTGCCTGGGGTCAGGGGCAACTTGAAAAACTGTTTTTT. Protein product: CAWGQGQLEKLFF.

This clonotype was seen at least ten times. The chain combines TRBV5-1 with TRBJ2-1; D not certain. Germline V gives CDR1 SGHRS, CDR2 YFSETQ. The germline V and J ends were trimmed by 0 bases and 5 bases, with 9 bases remaining between them. This CDR3 has 14 amino acids. This chain's CDR3 is CASSLVVSNNEQFF. CDR3 DNA: TGCGCCAGCAGCTTGGTGGTCAGCAACAATGAGCAGTTCTTC.

The sample holds many counts of this clonotype. The chain carries TRBV3-1 and TRBJ2-4, with D tentatively TRBD2 (5 bases). V was pared by 7 bases and J by 0 bases, with 16 bases between. Looked up from germline, CDR1 is LGHDT and CDR2 is YNNKEL (reference sequence). The CDR3 contains 16 residues. The CDR3 reads CASKPGSSLAKNIQYF. DNA for the CDR3: TGTGCCAGCAAGCCGGGGAGCTCACTAGCCAAAAACATTCAGTACTTC. Together with reference TRBV3-1 and TRBJ2-4, the CDR3 gives the full variable domain: DTAVSQTPKYLVTQMGNDKSIKCEQNLGHDTMYWYKQDSKKFLKIMFSYNNKELIINETVPNRFSPKSPDKAHLNLHINSLELGDSAVYFCASKPGSSLAKNIQYFGAGTRLSVL.

At least ten counts were recorded for this clonotype. This rearrangement joins TRBV29-1 to TRBJ2-6; D is unresolved. The CDR3 is made up of 18 amino acids. Deletions cut 0 bases from V and 0 bases from J, with 15 bases between. CDR1 is SQVTM and CDR2 is ANQGSEA in the germline V gene. The CDR3 loop reads CSVEDRPVSNSGANVLTF. CDR3 DNA: TGCAGCGTTGAAGATCGTCCAGTCTCTAACTCTGGGGCCAACGTCCTGACTTTC.

Ten or more counts support this clonotype. The chain employs TRBV20-1 and TRBJ1-2, with 7 nucleotides matching TRBD1. The CDR3 loop spans 14 amino acids. Trimming took 6 bases from V and 1 from J; bases not matched to a gene: 8. Germline V gene lookup returns CDR1 DFQATT and CDR2 SNEGSKA (reference sequence). CDR3 amino acids: CSAPRTGYNYGYTF. The CDR3 nucleotides are TGCAGTGCCCCCCGGACAGGATATAACTATGGCTACACCTTC.

This clonotype was seen many times. The chain is built from TRBV28 and TRBJ2-3; a possible D gene is TRBD1 (6 bases). CDR3 length: 13 residues. Germline V gene lookup returns CDR1 MDHEN and CDR2 SYDVKM. V was cut by 3 bases and J by 5 bases, with 9 bases left in between. The CDR3 coding sequence is TGTGCCAGCAGTTTCGGCAGGGGAGATACGCAGTATTTT. This sequence encodes CASSFGRGDTQYF.

J is TRBJ2-1 and V is TRBV15; D gene uncertain. Per germline, CDR1 LNHNV and CDR2 YYDKDF (reference sequence). Trimming took 5 bases from V and 9 from J, leaving 8 bases between them. The CDR3 covers 11 residues. The chain's CDR3 is CATSELGEQFF. In nucleotides, the CDR3 is TGTGCCACCAGCGAGCTGGGTGAGCAGTTCTTC.

The sample holds many counts of this clonotype. The gene calls are TRBV5-5 and TRBJ2-7, with D possibly TRBD1 on 5 matching bases. Trimming pared 4 bases from V and 0 bases from J, leaving 8 bases between. CDR1 and CDR2 from the germline V gene are SGHKS and YYEKEE (reference sequence). The CDR3 covers 13 residues. The chain's CDR3 is CASSTGFSYEQYF. In nucleotides, the CDR3 is TGTGCCAGCAGCACAGGATTCTCCTACGAGCAGTACTTC.

This clonotype was picked up many times. The chain is built from TRBV30 and TRBJ1-1; D perhaps matches TRBD1 (5 bases). This CDR3 contains 12 residues. Trimming pared 4 bases from V and 6 bases from J, leaving 12 bases between. Germline V CDR1 and CDR2: GTSNPN, SVGIG (reference sequence). The CDR3 nucleotides are TGTGCCTGGAAAGGGGAGGTCTCTGAAGCTTTCTTT. Translation gives CAWKGEVSEAFF.

Details on this clonotype: This may arise from a read error, as a much more abundant clone is one base away. This chain uses TRBV11-3 with TRBJ2-1; possibly TRBD1 for D (6 bases). Germline V gene data show CDR1 as SGHNT and CDR2 as YENEEA. The CDR3 loop spans 15 amino acids. This CDR3 reads CAGSLVEGAYNEQFF. The DNA for the CDR3 is TGTGCCGGCAGCTTAGTTGAGGGGGCCTACAATGAGCAGTTCTTC.

This clonotype occurred many times. The genes are TRBV6-2 or TRBV6-3 and TRBJ2-7; D is undetermined. CDR3 length: 11 residues. Trimming took off 10 bases at V and 4 bases at J, with 11 bases between the two ends. Germline V gives CDR1 MNHEY, CDR2 SVGEGT. The CDR3 is CATSLLYEQYF. As DNA, the CDR3 is TGTGCCACCTCCCTACTTTACGAGCAGTACTTC.

This clonotype was recorded many times. The rearrangement joins TRBV4-2 to TRBJ1-1; D gene uncertain. V gave up 0 bases and J gave up 0 bases, with 8 bases separating them. CDR1 LGHNA and CDR2 YNFKEQ come from the germline V gene. This CDR3 region has 15 residues. The CDR3 reads CASSQDLEMNTEAFF. The CDR3, as DNA: TGTGCCAGCAGCCAAGATCTGGAAATGAACACTGAAGCTTTCTTT.

This clonotype was seen repeatedly, ten times or more. This rearrangement joins TRBV5-1 to TRBJ2-7; 8 bases are shared with TRBD1. Germline V lookup: CDR1 SGHRS, CDR2 YFSETQ. The CDR3 totals 14 residues. The V and J ends lost 5 bases and 6 bases, in that order; junction bases with no gene match: 10. CDR3: CASRRQGTSGEQYF. In DNA, the CDR3 is TGCGCCAGCAGGAGACAGGGGACAAGCGGCGAGCAGTACTTC.

This clonotype has a count of ten or more. J is TRBJ2-3 and V is TRBV7-3, with 9 bases matching TRBD2. CDR1 is SGHTA and CDR2 is FQGTGA in the germline V gene. The CDR3 contains 16 residues. The junction had 10 bases not matched to a gene; V was cut back by 4 bases and J by 5 bases. CDR3 region: CASSSFSGGRGDTQYF. CDR3 nucleotide sequence: TGTGCCAGCAGCTCTTTTAGCGGGGGCCGTGGAGATACGCAGTATTTT.

This clonotype was observed at least ten times. The chain combines TRBV18 with TRBJ2-7; perhaps TRBD1 as D (5 bases). The germline V and J ends were trimmed by 1 base and 4 bases, with 8 bases remaining between them. Germline V gives CDR1 KGHSH, CDR2 LQKENI. There are 13 residues in the CDR3. CDR3 nucleotide sequence: TGTGCCAGCTCACCACAAGCAGGGTACGAGCAGTACTTC. Protein sequence: CASSPQAGYEQYF.

Only a few counts were recorded for this clonotype. The V gene is TRBV5-1, the J gene TRBJ1-1; 10 bases are shared with TRBD1. This CDR3 is built from 14 residues. Germline values: CDR1 SGHRS, CDR2 YFSETQ. The trim removed 4 bases at V and 5 bases at J, leaving 5 bases unmatched. CDR3 sequence (DNA): TGCGCCAGCAGCGAAGGACAGGGGGGGACTGAAGCTTTCTTT. Protein product: CASSEGQGGTEAFF.

This clonotype showed up many times. The chain carries TRBV12-3 or TRBV12-4 and TRBJ2-2; D uncertain. V gave up 3 bases and J gave up 6 bases, with 2 bases separating them. The CDR3 runs to 11 residues. CDR3 residues: CASSFSGELFF. The CDR3 DNA reads TGTGCCAGCAGTTTTTCCGGGGAGCTGTTTTTT.

The chain has TRBV7-3 and TRBJ1-3; 7 nucleotides line up with TRBD1. After removal of 3 bases from V and 0 bases from J, the junction contained 2 bases not matched to a gene. There are 15 residues in the CDR3. CDR1 is SGHTA and CDR2 is FQGTGA in the germline V gene. The CDR3 reads CASSFSGGSGNTIYF. CDR3 DNA sequence: TGTGCCAGCAGCTTCTCAGGGGGCTCTGGAAACACCATATATTTT.

This clonotype was counted many times. The V and J genes are TRBV11-2 and TRBJ2-7, with 10 bases that match TRBD1. The length of the CDR3 is 16 residues. With V trimmed by 0 bases and J by 3 bases, 5 bases remained unmatched. CDR1 and CDR2 (germline): SGHAT, FQNNGV. The chain's CDR3 is CASSLDAWDRGYEQYF. The CDR3 DNA reads TGTGCCAGCAGCTTAGATGCGTGGGACAGGGGCTACGAGCAGTACTTC.

There are many counts of this clonotype. The rearrangement links TRBV5-6 to TRBJ2-5, with no clear D. From germline, CDR1 is SGHDT and CDR2 YYEEEE. This CDR3 spans 15 amino acids. Trimming removed 4 bases from V and 1 base from J, with 14 bases in between. The CDR3, as DNA: TGTGCCAGCAGCCATGTACAGAAGACCCAAGAGACCCAGTACTTC. Translation: CASSHVQKTQETQYF.

This clonotype was seen many times. The CDR3 sequence is CASSLPIGTHGDEQYF. CDR3 sequence (DNA): TGTGCCAGCAGTTTACCGATCGGGACCCACGGCGACGAGCAGTACTTC. The chain links TRBV28 to TRBJ2-7; D tentatively reads TRBD1 or TRBD2 (5 bases each). V was pared by 2 bases and J by 5 bases, with 19 bases between. Germline V gene data show CDR1 as MDHEN and CDR2 as SYDVKM. The CDR3 runs to 16 residues. Combining the CDR3 with reference TRBV28 and TRBJ2-7 gives the whole variable domain DVKVTQSSRYLVKRTGEKVFLECVQDMDHENMFWYRQDPGLGLRLIYFSYDVKMKEKGDIPEGYSVSREKKERFSLILESASTNQTSMYLCASSLPIGTHGDEQYFGPGTRLTVT.

This clonotype has more than one count but fewer than ten. This chain uses TRBV23-1 with TRBJ2-2; TRBD1 is a possible D gene (6 bases). TRBV23-1 is placed among ORFs of uncertain function. Trimming removed 5 bases from V and 1 base from J, with 23 bases in between. CDR3 length: 19 residues. The CDR3 coding sequence is TGCGCCAGCAGTAAACCTCCAGGGGCACCAAAGGAGAACACCGGGGAGCTGTTTTTT. Residues: CASSKPPGAPKENTGELFF.